Given below is one TCR beta chain in context. This sample is drawn from a study of blood T cell repertoires in COVID-19. Study-level background: Material from acute and convalescent COVID-19 was sourced from the United States, Italy and Spain. The analysed material was cDNA or gDNA that came from T cells, B-cell-depleted T cells, or PBMCs.

Original processing notes: Cell counts per sample came from amplifying reference gene primers. Assay: immunoSEQ multiplex PCR; the TCRdb copy retains only in-frame clones and omits some. V and J calls and clone size are given by that table; D and trimming were obtained from the DNA. The table lists 200,000 or so clones, about 90% of them singletons. CDR3 length equals 17 residues. CDR1 is MGHDK, CDR2 SYGVNS, per germline. Losses at the gene ends were 2 bases for V and 8 bases for J; bases not matched to a gene: 13. The origin of this receptor is a man aged 40-50 years with active or convalescent COVID-19. Sequencing used peripheral blood. The chain combines TRBV25-1 with TRBJ1-4; 8 bases map to TRBD1. The CDR3 reads CASSEGVTGAPREKLFF. In DNA form, the CDR3 reads TGTGCCAGCAGTGAAGGCGTGACAGGGGCGCCGCGGGAAAAACTGTTTTTT.